This paragraph covers one TCR beta chain sequence. Its antigen is as yet unknown. The V end was cut by 1 base, the J end by 11 bases, with 9 bases between. Germline V gives CDR1 SGHAT, CDR2 FQDESV (reference sequence). The CDR3 has 12 residues. The data are from a study of T-cell memory formation after mild COVID-19. The overall study: Each donor largely had its own TCR clusters. Findings and limits, study-wide: CD4+ contracting clones lay mainly in CM and EM, CD8+ ones in EMRA. Memory sampled before infection contained some responding clones, suggesting cross-reactive memory joined. There was a balanced CD4/CD8 profile in clones contracting day 15 to 85, and later expanders leaned CD4+.

TCRdb reprocessed the 5' RACE reads with MiXCR, giving one entry per CDR3 protein. The data hold fewer than 700,000 distinct CDR3 sequences, with less than 25% observed a single time. The V call is TRBV11-1, the J call TRBJ2-1; D is unclear. Source material: PBMCs or a T cell subset sorted from them (not recorded which). The sequence derives from an adult woman who had mild COVID-19 (a few samples of this study predate the infection). Cell type and time point are not known. The CDR3 protein is CASSLDGRKQFF. In DNA, the CDR3 is TGTGCCAGCAGCTTAGATGGTAGGAAGCAGTTCTTC.